What follows is one TCR beta chain and its context. The antigen remains undetermined. These data are taken from a study of T cell responses to AZD1222 COVID-19 vaccine. TCRdb's copy holds only in-frame clones and misses some; the assay was immunoSEQ multiplex PCR. The sample lists 120,000 or so clones; 80% to 90% were seen once. Findings and limits, study-wide: No day 14 peak samples; only post-peak repertoires were characterized. Unmutated variant regions are reportedly targeted by nearly half of spike-specific TCRs. White British people made up most donors, females outnumbered males, and clonal diversity was possibly underestimated. Spike-specific TCR depth and breadth grew after two AZD1222 doses.

The specimen was peripheral blood, collected 28 days after the second AZD1222 dose. The receptor was derived from an adult who received the AZD1222 COVID-19 vaccine.

The CDR3 loop is CASSLRTSGVSYNEQFF. Written as DNA, the CDR3 is TGTGCCAGCAGCCTCCGGACTAGCGGGGTGTCCTACAATGAGCAGTTCTTC. The V and J genes are TRBV7-8 and TRBJ2-1; 12 positions match TRBD2. The germline gives CDR1 SGHVS, CDR2 FQNEAQ. V lost 5 bases and J lost 1; bases outside the gene matches: 6. The CDR3 has 17 residues.